This T cell receptor beta chain comes out of a study of blood T cell repertoires in COVID-19. Study at large: Sites across the United States, Italy and Spain contributed samples from acute and convalescent COVID-19. T cells, B-cell-depleted T cells, or PBMCs supplied cDNA or gDNA.

The V and J ends lost 0 bases and 1 base respectively, with 13 bases between them. CDR1 and CDR2 (germline): SGHRS, YFSETQ. The CDR3 has 16 amino acids. How the authors handled the data: Estimated nucleated cell counts came from reference gene primer amplification. Clones were sequenced by immunoSEQ multiplex PCR, and TCRdb holds only the in-frame ones, with some missing. V and J calls and clone size follow that table, whereas D and trimming were derived from the DNA. The repertoire holds some 200,000 clones, with roughly 87% as singletons. Material for sequencing was PBMCs or T cells enriched from blood (not recorded which). The chain uses TRBV5-1 and TRBJ1-1, with D maybe TRBD1 (6 bases). The source of this sequence is a woman between 25 and 40 years old who had recovered from COVID-19. CDR3 protein: CASSLVGTTTNTEAFF. CDR3 bases: TGCGCCAGCAGCTTGGTGGGGACAACCACGAACACTGAAGCTTTCTTT.